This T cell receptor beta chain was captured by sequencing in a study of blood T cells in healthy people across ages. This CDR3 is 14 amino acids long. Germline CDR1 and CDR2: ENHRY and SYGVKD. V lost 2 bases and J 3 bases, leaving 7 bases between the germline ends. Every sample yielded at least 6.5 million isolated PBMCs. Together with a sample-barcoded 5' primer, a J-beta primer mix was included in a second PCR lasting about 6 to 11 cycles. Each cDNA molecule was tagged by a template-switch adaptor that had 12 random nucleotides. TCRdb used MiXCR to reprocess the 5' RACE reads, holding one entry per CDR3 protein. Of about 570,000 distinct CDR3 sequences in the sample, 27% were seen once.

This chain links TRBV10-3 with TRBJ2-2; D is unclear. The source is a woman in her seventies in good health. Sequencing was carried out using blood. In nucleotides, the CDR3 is TGTGCCATCAGTGAGAGGGTGGACACCGGGGAGCTGTTTTTT. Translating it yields CAISERVDTGELFF.